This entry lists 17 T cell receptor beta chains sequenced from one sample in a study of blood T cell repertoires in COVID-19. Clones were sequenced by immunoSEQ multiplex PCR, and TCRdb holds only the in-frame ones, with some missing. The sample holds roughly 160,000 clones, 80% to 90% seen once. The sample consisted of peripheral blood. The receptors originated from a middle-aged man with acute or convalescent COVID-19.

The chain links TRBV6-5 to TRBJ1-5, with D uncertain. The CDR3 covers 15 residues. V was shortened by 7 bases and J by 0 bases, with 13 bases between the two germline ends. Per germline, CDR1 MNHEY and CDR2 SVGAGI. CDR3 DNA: TGTGCCAGCAAACCCGGGAGTTATAGCAATCAGCCCCAGCATTTT. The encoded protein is CASKPGSYSNQPQHF.

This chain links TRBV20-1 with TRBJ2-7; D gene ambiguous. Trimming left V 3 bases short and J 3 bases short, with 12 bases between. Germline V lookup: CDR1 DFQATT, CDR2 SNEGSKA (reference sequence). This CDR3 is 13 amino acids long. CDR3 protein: CSASAALLYEQYF. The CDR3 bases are TGCAGTGCTAGTGCCGCACTACTCTACGAGCAGTACTTC.

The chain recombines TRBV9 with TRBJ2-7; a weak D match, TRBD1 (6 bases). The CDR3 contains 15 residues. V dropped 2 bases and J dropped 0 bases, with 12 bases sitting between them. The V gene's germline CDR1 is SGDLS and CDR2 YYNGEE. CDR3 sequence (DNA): TGTGCCAGCAGCGTCTCAGGGGAATACTCCTACGAGCAGTACTTC. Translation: CASSVSGEYSYEQYF. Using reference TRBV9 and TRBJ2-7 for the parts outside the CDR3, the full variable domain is DSGVTQTPKHLITATGQRVTLRCSPRSGDLSVYWYQQSLDQGLQFLIQYYNGEERAKGNILERFSAQQFPDLHSELNLSSLELGDSALYFCASSVSGEYSYEQYFGPGTRLTVT.

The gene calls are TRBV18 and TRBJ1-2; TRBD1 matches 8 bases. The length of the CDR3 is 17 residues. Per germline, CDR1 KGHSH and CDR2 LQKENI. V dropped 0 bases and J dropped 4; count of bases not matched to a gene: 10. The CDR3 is CASSPPRQGPLSYGYTF. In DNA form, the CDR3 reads TGTGCCAGCTCACCACCTCGACAGGGGCCACTTTCCTATGGCTACACCTTC. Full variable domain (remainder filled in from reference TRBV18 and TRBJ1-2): NAGVMQNPRHLVRRRGQEARLRCSPMKGHSHVYWYRQLPEEGLKFMVYLQKENIIDESGMPKERFSAEFPKEGPSILRIQQVVRGDSAAYFCASSPPRQGPLSYGYTFGSGTRLTVV.

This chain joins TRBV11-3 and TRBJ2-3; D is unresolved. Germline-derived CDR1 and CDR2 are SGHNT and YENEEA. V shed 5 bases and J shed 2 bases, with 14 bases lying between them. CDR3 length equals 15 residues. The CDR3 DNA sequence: TGTGCCAGCAGCGTAGGCGGCAGTGACACAGATACGCAGTATTTT. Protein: CASSVGGSDTDTQYF.

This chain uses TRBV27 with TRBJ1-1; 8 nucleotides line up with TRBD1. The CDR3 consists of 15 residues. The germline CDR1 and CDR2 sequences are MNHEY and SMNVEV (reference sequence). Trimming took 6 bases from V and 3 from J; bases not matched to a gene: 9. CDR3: CASRHAGGGYTEAFF. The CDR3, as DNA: TGTGCCAGCAGACACGCAGGGGGCGGGTACACTGAAGCTTTCTTT.

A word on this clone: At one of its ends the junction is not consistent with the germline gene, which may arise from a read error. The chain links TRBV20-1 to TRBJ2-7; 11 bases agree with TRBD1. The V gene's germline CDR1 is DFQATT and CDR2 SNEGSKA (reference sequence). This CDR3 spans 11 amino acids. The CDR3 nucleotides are TGCAGTGCTAGAGACCGGGACAGGGGGGATTTC. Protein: CSARDRDRGDF.

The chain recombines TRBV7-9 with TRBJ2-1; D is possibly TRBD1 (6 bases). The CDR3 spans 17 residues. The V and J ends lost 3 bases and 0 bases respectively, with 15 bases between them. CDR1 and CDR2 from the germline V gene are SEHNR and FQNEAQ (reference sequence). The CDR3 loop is CASSFFPRTVSYNEQFF. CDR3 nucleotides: TGTGCCAGCAGCTTTTTCCCTCGGACAGTCTCCTACAATGAGCAGTTCTTC. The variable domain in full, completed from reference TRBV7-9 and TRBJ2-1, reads DTGVSQNPRHKITKRGQNVTFRCDPISEHNRLYWYRQTLGQGPEFLTYFQNEAQLEKSRLLSDRFSAERPKGSFSTLEIQRTEQGDSAMYLCASSFFPRTVSYNEQFFGPGTRLTVL.

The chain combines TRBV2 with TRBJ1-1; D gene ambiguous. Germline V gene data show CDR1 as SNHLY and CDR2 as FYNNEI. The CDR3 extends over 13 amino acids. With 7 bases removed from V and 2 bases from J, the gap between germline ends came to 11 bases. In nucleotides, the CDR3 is TGTGCCAGCAACCGGGAGATAAACACTGAAGCTTTCTTT. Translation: CASNREINTEAFF.

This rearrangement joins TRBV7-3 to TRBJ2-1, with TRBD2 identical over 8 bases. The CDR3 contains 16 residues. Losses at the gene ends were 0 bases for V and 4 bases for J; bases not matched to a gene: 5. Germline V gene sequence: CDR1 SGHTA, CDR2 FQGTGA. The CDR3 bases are TGTGCCAGCAGCTTAACTACGGGGGGGCATTACAATGAGCAGTTCTTC. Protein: CASSLTTGGHYNEQFF.

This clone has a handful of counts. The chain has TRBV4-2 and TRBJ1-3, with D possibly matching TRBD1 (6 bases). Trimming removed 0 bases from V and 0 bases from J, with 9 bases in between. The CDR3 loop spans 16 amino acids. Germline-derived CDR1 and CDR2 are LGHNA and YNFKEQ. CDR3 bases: TGTGCCAGCAGCCAAGAGTCAGGGGTCTCTGGAAACACCATATATTTT. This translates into CASSQESGVSGNTIYF.

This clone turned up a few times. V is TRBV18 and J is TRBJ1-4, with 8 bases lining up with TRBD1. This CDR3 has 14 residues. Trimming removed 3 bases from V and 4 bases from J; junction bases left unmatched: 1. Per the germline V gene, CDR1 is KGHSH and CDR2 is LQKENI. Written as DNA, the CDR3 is TGTGCCAGCTCACCGGACAGGGTTAATGAAAAACTGTTTTTT. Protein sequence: CASSPDRVNEKLFF.

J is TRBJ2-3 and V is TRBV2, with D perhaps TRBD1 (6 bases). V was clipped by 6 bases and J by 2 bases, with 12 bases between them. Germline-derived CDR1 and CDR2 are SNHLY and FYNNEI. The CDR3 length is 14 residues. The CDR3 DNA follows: TGTGCCAGCAGAATGAGGGGGAACACAGATACGCAGTATTTT. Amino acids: CASRMRGNTDTQYF.

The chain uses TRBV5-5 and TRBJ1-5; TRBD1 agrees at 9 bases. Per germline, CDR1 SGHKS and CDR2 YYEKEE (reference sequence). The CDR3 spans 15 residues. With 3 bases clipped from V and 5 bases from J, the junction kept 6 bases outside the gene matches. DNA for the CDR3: TGTGCCAGCAGCTGGGGGAGACAGGGGGATCAGCCCCAGCATTTT. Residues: CASSWGRQGDQPQHF.

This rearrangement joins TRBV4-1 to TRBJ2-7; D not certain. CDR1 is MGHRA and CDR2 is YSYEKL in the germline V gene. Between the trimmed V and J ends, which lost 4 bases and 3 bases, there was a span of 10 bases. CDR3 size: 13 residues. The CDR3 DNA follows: TGCGCCAGCAGCCCCAATTCCATCTACGAGCAGTACTTC. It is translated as CASSPNSIYEQYF.

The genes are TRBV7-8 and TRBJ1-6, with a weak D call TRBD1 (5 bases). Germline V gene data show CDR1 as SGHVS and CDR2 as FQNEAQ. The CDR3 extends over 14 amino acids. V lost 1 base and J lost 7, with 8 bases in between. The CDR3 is CASSLDRLNSPLHF. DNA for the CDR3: TGTGCCAGCAGCTTAGACAGGTTAAATTCACCCCTCCACTTT. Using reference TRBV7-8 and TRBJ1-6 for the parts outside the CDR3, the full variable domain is GAGVSQSPRYKVAKRGQDVALRCDPISGHVSLFWYQQALGQGPEFLTYFQNEAQLDKSGLPSDRFFAERPEGSVSTLKIQRTQQEDSAVYLCASSLDRLNSPLHFGNGTRLTVT.

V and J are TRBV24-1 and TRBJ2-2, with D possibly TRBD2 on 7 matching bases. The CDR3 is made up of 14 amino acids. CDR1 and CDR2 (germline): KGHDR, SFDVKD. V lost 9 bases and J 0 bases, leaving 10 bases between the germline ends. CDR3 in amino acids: CATGGATNTGELFF. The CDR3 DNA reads TGTGCCACCGGGGGGGCTACGAACACCGGGGAGCTGTTTTTT.